The next 24 T cell receptor beta chains were all read from a single sample in a study of beta chain features in type 1 diabetes. Antigen specificity for these receptors is unknown. Isolated RNA was reverse transcribed in full, so expressed TCRB transcripts were sequenced. Repertoires were generated with immunoSEQ multiplex PCR, while TCRdb's copy carries only in-frame clones and drops some. The sample has 120,000 to 150,000 clones, around an eighth seen once; the top ten hold approximately 1.3%. Findings of the study overall: For Type 1 diabetes patients, all four CD4+ subsets carried TCRB CDR3s that were moderately but significantly shorter.

The specimen sequenced was central memory CD4+ T cells from blood. Source of these receptors: a man younger than 35 with type 1 diabetes.

This chain uses TRBV6-5 with TRBJ1-1; TRBD1 matches at 8 bases. This CDR3 contains 14 residues. The ends lost 6 bases at V and 10 bases at J; junction bases unmatched: 13. Germline CDR1 is MNHEY and CDR2 is SVGAGI. CDR3 protein: CASRPGQDLAGAFF. CDR3 in DNA: TGTGCCAGCAGACCGGGACAGGACCTCGCTGGAGCTTTCTTT.

The chain has TRBV30 and TRBJ1-6; no firm D call. Per the germline V gene, CDR1 is GTSNPN and CDR2 is SVGIG (reference sequence). This CDR3 is built from 12 residues. V lost 3 bases and J lost 7, with 7 bases in between. The CDR3 sequence is CAWSHPNSPLHF. Written as DNA, the CDR3 is TGTGCCTGGAGCCACCCGAATTCACCCCTCCACTTT.

V and J are TRBV18 and TRBJ2-2; maybe TRBD2 (5 bases). Germline V gene data show CDR1 as KGHSH and CDR2 as LQKENI. The V end lost 0 bases, the J end lost 3 bases, and 8 bases lay between the germline ends. The CDR3 loop spans 15 amino acids. The CDR3 nucleotides are TGTGCCAGCTCACCACCGTGGGAGCACACCGGGGAGCTGTTTTTT. As protein: CASSPPWEHTGELFF. Full variable domain (rest looked up from reference TRBV18 and TRBJ2-2): NAGVMQNPRHLVRRRGQEARLRCSPMKGHSHVYWYRQLPEEGLKFMVYLQKENIIDESGMPKERFSAEFPKEGPSILRIQQVVRGDSAAYFCASSPPWEHTGELFFGEGSRLTVL.

The V call is TRBV6-5, the J call TRBJ2-3, with a weak D call TRBD1 (5 bases). This CDR3 has 15 amino acids. V was clipped by 0 bases and J by 5 bases, with 12 bases between them. CDR1 MNHEY and CDR2 SVGAGI come from the germline V gene. The CDR3 region has the DNA TGTGCCAGCAGTTACTCGATTCAGGGTGGAGATACGCAGTATTTT. Encoded protein: CASSYSIQGGDTQYF.

The V and J genes are TRBV30 and TRBJ1-2; D is perhaps TRBD1 (6 bases). Germline assignment: CDR1 GTSNPN and CDR2 SVGIG (reference sequence). The CDR3 loop spans 13 amino acids. Trimming cost V 1 base and J 4 bases, with 10 bases left between them. The CDR3 is CAWSATGRYGYTF. For the CDR3, the DNA is TGTGCCTGGAGTGCGACAGGCCGCTATGGCTACACCTTC. Together with reference TRBV30 and TRBJ1-2, the CDR3 gives the full variable domain: SQTIHQWPATLVQPVGSPLSLECTVEGTSNPNLYWYRQAAGRGLQLLFYSVGIGQISSEVPQNLSASRPQDRQFILSSKKLLLSDSGFYLCAWSATGRYGYTFGSGTRLTVV.

This chain joins TRBV7-8 and TRBJ1-4; 7 bases fit TRBD1. The CDR3 consists of 14 residues. Germline V CDR1 and CDR2: SGHVS, FQNEAQ. V was clipped by 6 bases and J by 4 bases; unmatched bases: 5. CDR3 sequence reads: CASRPGQYNEKLFF. Here the CDR3 DNA reads TGTGCCAGCAGACCGGGACAGTATAATGAAAAACTGTTTTTT.

The rearrangement joins TRBV6-5 to TRBJ1-6, with D possibly matching TRBD1 (6 bases). Trimming took 6 bases from V and 3 from J, leaving 12 bases between them. The CDR3 covers 15 residues. CDR1 MNHEY and CDR2 SVGAGI come from the germline V gene. CDR3 bases: TGTGCCAGCAGGATGGACAGTAACTATAATTCACCCCTCCACTTT. It specifies CASRMDSNYNSPLHF.

The gene calls are TRBV6-1 and TRBJ1-2, with D unclear. CDR3 length: 15 amino acids. From germline, CDR1 is MNHNS and CDR2 SASEGT. V was clipped by 3 bases and J by 1 base, with 12 bases between them. CDR3 sequence (DNA): TGTGCCAGCAGTGACAGCGGACTTCTTAACTATGGCTACACCTTC. Protein sequence: CASSDSGLLNYGYTF.

This clone has just a few counts. V and J are TRBV5-1 and TRBJ1-2, with no clear D. Trimming stripped 2 bases from V and 6 bases from J, with 14 bases between. This CDR3 has 14 residues. Per germline, CDR1 SGHRS and CDR2 YFSETQ. The CDR3 nucleotides are TGCGCCAGCAGCTTTGGCCCGACCTCGGATGGCTACACCTTC. This codes for CASSFGPTSDGYTF.

This clone appeared many times. The rearrangement links TRBV5-1 to TRBJ2-3, with a tentative D call TRBD1 (5 bases). This CDR3 region has 14 residues. Deletions cut 4 bases from V and 5 bases from J, with 14 bases between. The V gene's germline CDR1 is SGHRS and CDR2 YFSETQ. Written as DNA, the CDR3 is TGCGCCAGCAGCCGGACCCAGACAGAAGATACGCAGTATTTT. It yields the protein CASSRTQTEDTQYF.

Regarding this clone: The junction and the germline gene differ at one end; a read error may be behind it. J is TRBJ1-2 and V is TRBV7-9; no firm D call. The CDR3 contains 14 residues. Per the germline V gene, CDR1 is SEHNR and CDR2 is FQNEAQ (reference sequence). The CDR3 here is CASTLPTRFDGYTF. As DNA, the CDR3 is TGTGCCAGCACCTTACCAACCCGCTTTGATGGCTACACCTTC.

This clone was detected a few times. The V call is TRBV18, the J call TRBJ1-6; no firm D call. The germline V gene has CDR1 KGHSH and CDR2 LQKENI. The CDR3 loop spans 15 amino acids. V was trimmed by 3 bases and J by 5 bases, leaving 11 bases between them. The CDR3 loop is CASSPEPGHNSPLHF. The CDR3 bases are TGTGCCAGCTCACCCGAGCCCGGTCATAATTCACCCCTCCACTTT.

J is TRBJ1-1 and V is TRBV6-5, with D possibly matching TRBD1 (5 bases). CDR1 MNHEY and CDR2 SVGAGI come from the germline V gene. The CDR3 runs to 14 residues. V dropped 4 bases and J dropped 1 base, with 10 bases sitting between them. CDR3 in amino acids: CASSFRVGNTEAFF. The CDR3 DNA reads as TGTGCCAGCAGTTTCAGGGTGGGGAACACTGAAGCTTTCTTT.

This clone was detected a few times. V is TRBV5-1 and J is TRBJ1-4; D gene unclear. The V end lost 5 bases, the J end lost 0 bases, and 11 bases lay between the germline ends. Germline-derived CDR1 and CDR2 are SGHRS and YFSETQ. The CDR3 length is 15 residues. The CDR3 sequence: CASSQGPSTNEKLFF. The CDR3 nucleotides read TGCGCCAGCAGTCAAGGACCATCAACTAATGAAAAACTGTTTTTT.

The CDR3 DNA follows: TGCGCCAGCAGCCTCCGAGCGGGGATCGGCGCAACTAATGAAAAACTGTTTTTT. Residues: CASSLRAGIGATNEKLFF. V is TRBV5-1 and J is TRBJ1-4, with D unresolved. Trimming pared 4 bases from V and 0 bases from J, leaving 19 bases between. This CDR3 spans 18 amino acids. The germline gives CDR1 SGHRS, CDR2 YFSETQ.

The chain combines TRBV27 with TRBJ1-1, with 8 bases identical to TRBD1. The CDR3 consists of 15 residues. V lost 2 bases and J lost 1; bases outside the gene matches: 3. Germline CDR1 reads MNHEY; CDR2 reads SMNVEV (reference sequence). Here the CDR3 DNA reads TGTGCCAGCAGTTTACGAGGACAGGGGAACACTGAAGCTTTCTTT. It yields the protein CASSLRGQGNTEAFF.

The sample holds a few counts of this clone. CDR3 coding DNA: TGTGCCAGCAGTTACTCGCCTAGTCACAATGAGCAGTTCTTC. Its protein product is CASSYSPSHNEQFF. The gene calls are TRBV6-5 and TRBJ2-1; D gene unclear. The V gene's germline CDR1 is MNHEY and CDR2 SVGAGI. The CDR3 totals 14 residues. The V and J ends lost 0 bases and 5 bases respectively, with 8 bases between them.

The rearrangement uses TRBV6-5 and TRBJ1-1; possibly TRBD1 for D (5 bases). This CDR3 region has 13 residues. The V and J ends lost 6 bases and 11 bases respectively, with 19 bases between them. The germline gives CDR1 MNHEY, CDR2 SVGAGI. The CDR3 spells CASSSVGPPAAFF. The CDR3 DNA follows: TGTGCCAGCAGCTCGGTGGGGCCACCTGCCGCTTTCTTT.

This clone turned up a few times. This chain connects TRBV29-1 to TRBJ1-1; 7 bases fit TRBD1. CDR1 is SQVTM, CDR2 ANQGSEA, per germline. After removal of 3 bases from V and 1 base from J, the junction contained 2 bases not matched to a gene. This CDR3 is 13 amino acids long. CDR3 sequence reads: CSVDGQANTEAFF. The DNA of the CDR3 is TGCAGCGTTGATGGACAGGCGAACACTGAAGCTTTCTTT.

The DNA of the CDR3 is TGTGCCAGCTCACCAAATGCGGACACTGAAGCTTTCTTT. Translated: CASSPNADTEAFF. The chain couples TRBV18 to TRBJ1-1; D gene unclear. In germline, CDR1 is KGHSH, CDR2 LQKENI. The CDR3 has 13 amino acids. V gave up 2 bases and J gave up 3 bases, with 7 bases separating them.

This clone has more than one count but fewer than ten. The J gene is TRBJ2-3, the V gene TRBV29-1, with D tentatively TRBD1 (5 bases). V lost 4 bases and J 1 base, leaving 15 bases between the germline ends. CDR1 and CDR2 from the germline V gene are SQVTM and ANQGSEA. This CDR3 has 15 residues. In nucleotides, the CDR3 is TGCAGCGTTGGTCAGGGAATAAGCCGCACAGATACGCAGTATTTT. As protein: CSVGQGISRTDTQYF.

The V and J genes are TRBV30 and TRBJ2-1; possibly TRBD2 for D (5 bases). V was trimmed by 3 bases and J by 6 bases, leaving 6 bases between them. From germline, CDR1 is GTSNPN and CDR2 SVGIG (reference sequence). The CDR3 length is 11 residues. CDR3 loop: CAWRAANEQFF. CDR3 in DNA: TGTGCCTGGAGAGCGGCCAATGAGCAGTTCTTC. The complete variable domain, with remaining parts taken from reference TRBV30 and TRBJ2-1, reads SQTIHQWPATLVQPVGSPLSLECTVEGTSNPNLYWYRQAAGRGLQLLFYSVGIGQISSEVPQNLSASRPQDRQFILSSKKLLLSDSGFYLCAWRAANEQFFGPGTRLTVL.

This clone was picked up a small number of times. The genes are TRBV2 and TRBJ1-5; D remains unclear. The germline V and J ends were trimmed by 6 bases and 0 bases, with 12 bases remaining between them. The CDR3 is made up of 15 amino acids. Germline CDR1 is SNHLY and CDR2 is FYNNEI. CDR3 sequence: CASRTGVSSNQPQHF. Here the CDR3 DNA reads TGTGCCAGCAGAACGGGTGTTAGTAGCAATCAGCCCCAGCATTTT.

This clone was seen a handful of times. The chain employs TRBV6-6 and TRBJ2-7; 8 bases agree with TRBD1. V lost 0 bases, J lost 3 bases, and 4 bases stayed unmatched. This CDR3 contains 15 residues. Germline V gives CDR1 MNHNY, CDR2 SVGAGI (reference sequence). Written as DNA, the CDR3 is TGTGCCAGCAGTTACTCACCGGGACAGGACTACGAGCAGTACTTC. The encoded protein is CASSYSPGQDYEQYF.